These 22 T cell receptor beta chains were all obtained from the same sample, sequenced in a study of T cell responses to AZD1222 COVID-19 vaccine. Data came from immunoSEQ multiplex PCR; TCRdb stores just in-frame clones and leaves some out. This table holds 90,000 to 120,000 clones, more than 70% found once. The starting material was peripheral blood, obtained on day 0 of AZD1222 vaccination. The origin of the receptors is an adult in good health.

This clone has just a few counts. The rearrangement links TRBV30 to TRBJ2-5, with D tentatively TRBD2 (6 bases). The CDR3 has 16 residues. Trimming took off 3 bases at V and 3 bases at J, with 20 bases between the two ends. Germline V lookup: CDR1 GTSNPN, CDR2 SVGIG (reference sequence). The CDR3 DNA reads TGTGCCTGGAGGGACTACCGGGACTTACTAAAAGAGACCCAGTACTTC. Its translation is CAWRDYRDLLKETQYF. Combining the CDR3 with reference TRBV30 and TRBJ2-5 gives the whole variable domain SQTIHQWPATLVQPVGSPLSLECTVEGTSNPNLYWYRQAAGRGLQLLFYSVGIGQISSEVPQNLSASRPQDRQFILSSKKLLLSDSGFYLCAWRDYRDLLKETQYFGPGTRLLVL.

This chain joins TRBV6-5 and TRBJ1-2; tentative D call: TRBD1 (6 bases). The CDR3 totals 15 residues. The germline V and J ends were trimmed by 2 bases and 5 bases, with 15 bases remaining between them. The germline CDR1 and CDR2 sequences are MNHEY and SVGAGI. CDR3 DNA: TGTGCCAGCAGTTACGACAGGACCACAGTTTATGGCTACACCTTC. It yields the protein CASSYDRTTVYGYTF.

This clone came up many times. This chain links TRBV11-2 with TRBJ2-2; possible D gene TRBD1, 6 bases. Deletions cut 4 bases from V and 6 bases from J, with 21 bases between. This CDR3 is 17 amino acids long. Germline V gene sequence: CDR1 SGHAT, CDR2 FQNNGV. CDR3 sequence reads: CASSSLRTAKYPGELFF. The DNA of the CDR3 is TGTGCCAGCAGCTCCCTCCGGACAGCGAAATATCCCGGGGAGCTGTTTTTT. Full variable domain (missing parts from reference TRBV11-2 and TRBJ2-2): EAGVAQSPRYKIIEKRQSVAFWCNPISGHATLYWYQQILGQGPKLLIQFQNNGVVDDSQLPKDRFSAERLKGVDSTLKIQPAKLEDSAVYLCASSSLRTAKYPGELFFGEGSRLTVL.

The chain employs TRBV6-4 and TRBJ2-3; TRBD2 matches 10 bases. Trimming at V came to 6 bases and at J to 4 bases, leaving 7 bases not matched to a gene. Germline CDR1 and CDR2: MRHNA and SNTAGT. This CDR3 comprises 15 residues. CDR3 amino acids: CASSWTSGQADTQYF. The CDR3 DNA sequence: TGTGCCAGCAGCTGGACTAGCGGTCAGGCAGATACGCAGTATTTT.

The gene calls are TRBV6-2 or TRBV6-3 and TRBJ1-5; D gene unclear. CDR3 size: 14 residues. Germline assignment: CDR1 MNHEY and CDR2 SVGEGT. V lost 2 bases to trimming and J lost 1 base, with 6 bases between them. The CDR3 region is CASSYLASNQPQHF. The DNA of the CDR3 is TGTGCCAGCAGTTACCTGGCGAGCAATCAGCCCCAGCATTTT.

The V and J genes are TRBV7-9 and TRBJ2-5; 10 bases line up with TRBD2. The CDR3 length is 17 residues. The germline CDR1 and CDR2 sequences are SEHNR and FQNEAQ (reference sequence). With V trimmed by 5 bases and J by 3 bases, 12 bases remained unmatched. The CDR3 DNA reads as TGTGCCAGCAGCCCCTTATTCAGCGGGGGGGGAGAAGAGACCCAGTACTTC. Protein sequence: CASSPLFSGGGEETQYF.

The CDR3 coding sequence is TGTGCCAGCACTTTACAGGCGAACACCGGGGAGCTGTTTTTT. Amino acid sequence: CASTLQANTGELFF. The chain links TRBV3-1 (or the pseudogene TRBV3-2) to TRBJ2-2; weak D call: TRBD1 (5 bases). The CDR3 runs to 14 residues. V was trimmed by 7 bases and J by 0 bases, leaving 9 bases between them. Germline lookup yields CDR1 LGHDT and CDR2 YNNKEL (reference sequence).

The genes are TRBV10-3 and TRBJ1-5; TRBD1 matches 9 bases. The CDR3 is 16 residues long. The germline V gene has CDR1 ENHRY and CDR2 SYGVKD. V gave up 3 bases and J gave up 4 bases; unmatched junction bases: 7. The CDR3 nucleotides are TGTGCCATCAGTGATTCAACCGGGACAGGGAATCAGCCCCAGCATTTT. Translating gives CAISDSTGTGNQPQHF.

The chain uses TRBV5-1 and TRBJ2-3, with no clear D. The CDR3 spans 11 residues. The V and J ends lost 5 bases and 2 bases respectively, with 3 bases between them. Germline CDR1 reads SGHRS; CDR2 reads YFSETQ. DNA of the CDR3: TGCGCCAGCAGGAACACAGATACGCAGTATTTT. Its protein is CASRNTDTQYF.

The rearrangement links TRBV3-1 (or the pseudogene TRBV3-2) to TRBJ2-2; D may correspond to TRBD1 or TRBD2 (5 bases each). The CDR3 extends over 14 amino acids. Germline loops: CDR1 LGHDT, CDR2 YNNKEL (reference sequence). Trimming shortened V by 3 bases and J by 2 bases, and 7 bases separated the two germline ends. The CDR3 nucleotides are TGTGCCAGCAGCCAGGGGGTAAACACCGGGGAGCTGTTTTTT. This encodes CASSQGVNTGELFF.

This chain joins TRBV7-8 and TRBJ1-1; no firm D call. The CDR3 loop spans 13 amino acids. Germline CDR1 and CDR2: SGHVS and FQNEAQ. The V and J ends lost 5 bases and 6 bases respectively, with 13 bases between them. CDR3 amino acids: CASSLGRFAEAFF. The CDR3, as DNA: TGTGCCAGCAGCCTAGGTCGGTTCGCTGAAGCTTTCTTT.

The chain links TRBV20-1 to TRBJ2-5; D unclear. Trimming pared 3 bases from V and 3 bases from J, leaving 11 bases between. This CDR3 comprises 13 residues. Germline V lookup: CDR1 DFQATT, CDR2 SNEGSKA (reference sequence). The CDR3, as DNA: TGCAGTGCTAGTGACTTCGCCAAAGAGACCCAGTACTTC. This sequence encodes CSASDFAKETQYF.

J is TRBJ2-1 and V is TRBV7-9; 9 bases align to TRBD2. V lost 2 bases, J lost 6 bases, and 8 bases stayed unmatched. Looked up from germline, CDR1 is SEHNR and CDR2 is FQNEAQ (reference sequence). There are 16 residues in the CDR3. This chain's CDR3 is CASSLSGGGAFNEQFF. The CDR3 region has the DNA TGTGCCAGCAGCTTAAGTGGCGGGGGGGCCTTCAATGAGCAGTTCTTC.

The chain is built from TRBV30 and TRBJ2-3; 11 nucleotides line up with TRBD2. This CDR3 is built from 18 residues. V shed 0 bases and J 4 bases; nucleotides not matched to a gene: 12. Per the germline V gene, CDR1 is GTSNPN and CDR2 is SVGIG (reference sequence). In DNA, the CDR3 is TGTGCCTGGAGTGTAAAAACTAGCGGGGGTCAACCTTCAGATACGCAGTATTTT. Residues: CAWSVKTSGGQPSDTQYF.

This clone was detected only once. J is TRBJ1-1 and V is TRBV5-4; D is uncertain. The germline V gene encodes CDR1 SGHNT and CDR2 YYREEE (reference sequence). V was pared by 4 bases and J by 4 bases, with 14 bases between. The CDR3 is made up of 14 amino acids. The CDR3: CASSRADWATEAFF. The CDR3 DNA reads TGTGCCAGCAGCAGGGCAGACTGGGCCACTGAAGCTTTCTTT.

The rearrangement uses TRBV6-1 and TRBJ2-1; 7 nucleotides line up with TRBD2. The CDR3 is 15 amino acids. After removal of 5 bases from V and 12 bases from J, the junction contained 16 bases not matched to a gene. Germline V gene lookup returns CDR1 MNHNS and CDR2 SASEGT. The CDR3 sequence is CASSRGGEPGGVQFF. CDR3 nucleotide sequence: TGTGCCAGCAGTCGGGGCGGAGAACCGGGGGGTGTGCAGTTCTTC.

This chain joins TRBV10-1 and TRBJ2-1, with D unresolved. Trimming cost V 2 bases and J 6 bases, with 8 bases left between them. The length of the CDR3 is 13 residues. Germline V gives CDR1 WNHNN, CDR2 SYGVQD (reference sequence). The CDR3 loop reads CASSEPLSNEQFF. The CDR3 DNA reads as TGCGCCAGCAGTGAGCCATTAAGCAATGAGCAGTTCTTC.

The CDR3, as DNA: TGTGCCTGGAACCCCTCAGGGGCTAACTATGGCTACACCTTC. This gives the protein CAWNPSGANYGYTF. The V gene is TRBV30, the J gene TRBJ1-2; D might be TRBD1 (6 bases). Germline V gives CDR1 GTSNPN, CDR2 SVGIG (reference sequence). V was clipped by 4 bases and J by 0 bases, with 12 bases between them. This CDR3 contains 14 residues.

V and J are TRBV28 and TRBJ1-6; 9 bases line up with TRBD1. CDR3 length: 14 amino acids. J was trimmed by 8 bases and V by 7 bases; bases with no gene match: 6. Per the germline V gene, CDR1 is MDHEN and CDR2 is SYDVKM. The CDR3 DNA is TGTGCCAGCAAAGGTCGGACAGGGGATTCACCCCTCCACTTT. Amino acid sequence: CASKGRTGDSPLHF.

The CDR3: CASGLEADRKNTGELFF. DNA for the CDR3: TGTGCTAGTGGTTTGGAAGCCGACAGGAAAAACACCGGGGAGCTGTTTTTT. The gene calls are TRBV12-5 and TRBJ2-2, with D tentatively TRBD1 (6 bases). Looked up from germline, CDR1 is LGHNT and CDR2 is FRNRAP. V lost 1 base and J 2 bases, leaving 14 bases between the germline ends. The CDR3 length is 17 residues.

The chain carries TRBV19 and TRBJ1-4; possibly TRBD1 for D (5 bases). This CDR3 contains 14 residues. Trimming pared 4 bases from V and 3 bases from J, leaving 9 bases between. Germline V gene data show CDR1 as LNHDA and CDR2 as SQIVND (reference sequence). The CDR3 sequence: CASSRRGPNEKLFF. CDR3 nucleotides: TGTGCCAGTAGTAGGAGGGGCCCTAATGAAAAACTGTTTTTT.

The rearrangement joins TRBV7-8 to TRBJ2-3, with unresolved D. This CDR3 has 12 residues. V was cut by 5 bases and J by 2 bases, with 5 bases left in between. Germline CDR1 is SGHVS and CDR2 is FQNEAQ. Here the CDR3 DNA reads TGTGCCAGCAGCCCGTTCACAGATACGCAGTATTTT. It yields the protein CASSPFTDTQYF.